This TCR beta chain stems from a study of healthy donors' naive CD4 and CD8 T cells. This clonotype was counted between two and nine times. Each TCR library used around 500 ng of total RNA and a linear amplification protocol. As originally analysed: Sequencing covered more than 60,000 rearranged alpha-chain transcripts across four or five healthy donors. TCRdb recomputed calls from the reads with MiXCR, one row per CDR3 protein. These V and J calls rely on TCRdb rather than the paper's analysis. Altogether approximately 180,000 distinct CDR3 sequences are present, under 85% being singletons, with the ten largest covering approximately 2.5%. This CDR3 has 14 amino acids. The germline gives CDR1 LNHNV, CDR2 YYDKDF (reference sequence). V shed 1 base and J shed 7 bases, with 13 bases lying between them.

V usage is TRBV15 and J usage is TRBJ1-1; D is unresolved. This receptor was taken from a pool of human donors in good health; the sample pools cells from several healthy donors. The source material was naive CD4+ and CD8+ T cells sorted from blood, pooled from several donors. The CDR3 DNA is TGTGCCACCAGCAGAGTAGCCACGGGCCGTGAAGCTTTCTTT. This gives the protein CATSRVATGREAFF.